Included here is one T cell receptor beta chain sequence, with context. The data were produced by immunoSEQ multiplex PCR, yet TCRdb's version contains in-frame clones alone and is incomplete. The sample consists of roughly 190,000 clones, roughly 81% of them appearing once. Germline values: CDR1 MDHEN, CDR2 SYDVKM. The CDR3 sequence is 15 residues long. Germline trimming cut 7 bases from V and 4 bases from J; bases unmatched to any gene: 6. The data belong to a study of blood T cell repertoires in COVID-19. Study overall: Collection of acute and convalescent COVID-19 samples took place in the United States, Italy and Spain. PBMCs, B-cell-depleted T cells, or T cells provided the cDNA or gDNA that made up the material.

The source of this sequence is a woman aged 70-85 years with active or convalescent COVID-19. The sequenced material came from peripheral blood. The chain carries TRBV28 and TRBJ2-7; 14 nucleotides line up with TRBD2. The CDR3 sequence: CASIGTSGSRYEQYF. CDR3 bases: TGTGCCAGCATTGGGACTAGCGGGAGTCGGTACGAGCAGTACTTC.